One sample yielded the 22 T cell receptor beta chains listed below, sequenced in a study of beta chain features in type 1 diabetes. Broader study findings: For Type 1 diabetes patients, all four CD4+ subsets carried TCRB CDR3s that were moderately but significantly shorter.

The authors reverse transcribed all of the isolated RNA, so sequencing captured expressed TCRB transcripts. Produced via immunoSEQ multiplex PCR; TCRdb's table is partial and in-frame only. The table lists about 130,000 clones, around 9% of them singletons, with 0.7% to 0.85% in the top ten. These receptors have no identified antigens. The sample taken for sequencing was central memory CD4+ T cells from blood. Receptors were obtained from a man aged 25-45 years with type 1 diabetes.

This clone was counted a few times. The chain couples TRBV7-2 to TRBJ2-7; 9 nucleotides align to TRBD1. The V gene's germline CDR1 is SGHTA and CDR2 FQGNSA. The V gene end was trimmed by 0 bases and the J gene end by 4 bases; junction bases not matched to a gene: 7. The CDR3 is 16 residues long. The CDR3 nucleotides read TGTGCCAGCAGCTTAGCCCAGACAGGGGGTTGGTACGAGCAGTACTTC. Residues: CASSLAQTGGWYEQYF.

This clone was seen only a few times. The chain carries TRBV7-2 and TRBJ1-4; no clear D gene. In germline, CDR1 is SGHTA, CDR2 FQGNSA. This CDR3 region has 15 residues. V was cut by 7 bases and J by 0 bases, with 12 bases left in between. The CDR3 nucleotides read TGTGCCAGCACCCCAGGAGCGGCAACTAATGAAAAACTGTTTTTT. Translating gives CASTPGAATNEKLFF.

Here the CDR3 DNA reads TGTGCCAGCAGGGATAGCGGGGGGGCCGTAGATACGCAGTATTTT. This sequence encodes CASRDSGGAVDTQYF. V usage is TRBV6-1 and J usage is TRBJ2-3; 11 nucleotides agree with TRBD2. The germline V gene encodes CDR1 MNHNS and CDR2 SASEGT. The CDR3 is 15 amino acids. V shed 6 bases, J shed 5 bases, and the junction held 7 bases outside the gene matches.

V is TRBV7-8 and J is TRBJ2-7, with no clear D. With 0 bases removed from V and 9 bases from J, the gap between germline ends came to 6 bases. Germline V gene sequence: CDR1 SGHVS, CDR2 FQNEAQ. The CDR3 runs 11 residues. The CDR3 region is CASSLAGGQYF. The CDR3 DNA is TGTGCCAGCAGCTTAGCCGGTGGGCAGTACTTC.

The V call is TRBV30, the J call TRBJ1-2; 8 nucleotides agree with TRBD1. The germline CDR1 and CDR2 sequences are GTSNPN and SVGIG (reference sequence). This CDR3 spans 14 amino acids. V shed 2 bases, J shed 4 bases, and the junction held 6 bases outside the gene matches. CDR3 protein: CAWSRDRFSYGYTF. The CDR3 nucleotides are TGTGCCTGGAGTAGGGACAGGTTTTCCTATGGCTACACCTTC.

The chain is built from TRBV10-3 and TRBJ2-7, with no clear D. V lost 1 base and J 6 bases, leaving 4 bases between the germline ends. The CDR3 has 11 amino acids. Germline V gene sequence: CDR1 ENHRY, CDR2 SYGVKD. The CDR3 DNA reads as TGTGCCATCAGTGAGTACTCCGAGCAGTACTTC. This sequence encodes CAISEYSEQYF.

The rearrangement links TRBV18 to TRBJ2-1; 11 bases fit TRBD1. The CDR3 covers 16 residues. Germline CDR1 is KGHSH and CDR2 is LQKENI. J gave up 10 bases and V 4 bases, and 12 bases lay outside the gene matches. The CDR3 nucleotides read TGTGCCAGCTCACTGAACCCCAGGACAGGGGGCGGAGAGCAGTTCTTC. Its translation: CASSLNPRTGGGEQFF.

This clone was picked up a small number of times. V and J are TRBV29-1 and TRBJ1-4, with D tentatively TRBD1 (6 bases). The CDR3 contains 13 residues. The germline V gene encodes CDR1 SQVTM and CDR2 ANQGSEA. The CDR3 DNA is TGCAGTTCACAGGGAGGGTCGAATGAAAAACTGTTTTTT. Its translation: CSSQGGSNEKLFF.

There are a few counts of this clone. Written as DNA, the CDR3 is TGTGCCAGCTCACCCCCGGGACAGGGGGCACGCTACACCTTC. Translation gives CASSPPGQGARYTF. This sequence joins TRBV18 and TRBJ1-2; 12 bases line up with TRBD1. After removal of 3 bases from V and 9 bases from J, the junction contained 5 bases not matched to a gene. The CDR3 covers 14 residues. Germline V gene data show CDR1 as KGHSH and CDR2 as LQKENI. The full variable domain, rest sourced from reference TRBV18 and TRBJ1-2, is NAGVMQNPRHLVRRRGQEARLRCSPMKGHSHVYWYRQLPEEGLKFMVYLQKENIIDESGMPKERFSAEFPKEGPSILRIQQVVRGDSAAYFCASSPPGQGARYTFGSGTRLTVV.

J is TRBJ2-3 and V is TRBV6-5; D may be TRBD2 (5 bases). The V gene lost 7 bases and the J gene lost 5 bases, with 16 bases spanning the gap. The CDR3 sequence is 14 residues long. In germline, CDR1 is MNHEY, CDR2 SVGAGI. The CDR3 bases are TGTGCCAGCACCTTCTTCCGCGAGGGAGATACGCAGTATTTT. It yields the protein CASTFFREGDTQYF.

V gene TRBV9 combines with J gene TRBJ2-3, with D perhaps TRBD2 (5 bases). Germline assignment: CDR1 SGDLS and CDR2 YYNGEE. V lost 0 bases and J 1 base, leaving 15 bases between the germline ends. CDR3 length: 17 residues. As DNA, the CDR3 is TGTGCCAGCAGCGTAGCCCAACTAGTCTTAGGCACAGATACGCAGTATTTT. Translating it yields CASSVAQLVLGTDTQYF.

The chain couples TRBV7-3 to TRBJ2-1; 10 bases map to TRBD1. The junction had 9 bases not matched to a gene; V was cut back by 3 bases and J by 10 bases. There are 15 residues in the CDR3. Germline CDR1 SGHTA, CDR2 FQGTGA. The CDR3 reads CASSFTPGQGTEQFF. The CDR3 DNA reads as TGTGCCAGCAGCTTCACGCCGGGACAGGGGACAGAGCAGTTCTTC.

CDR3: CAWRGTGPKETQYF. Here the CDR3 DNA reads TGTGCCTGGAGGGGGACAGGACCCAAAGAGACCCAGTACTTC. This chain connects TRBV30 to TRBJ2-5; 8 bases fit TRBD1. CDR1 and CDR2 (germline): GTSNPN, SVGIG (reference sequence). V was clipped by 3 bases and J by 3 bases; unmatched bases: 6. The CDR3 covers 14 residues.

The chain links TRBV6-1 to TRBJ1-2; no definite D call. Germline assignment: CDR1 MNHNS and CDR2 SASEGT. Deletions cut 3 bases from V and 8 bases from J, with 4 bases between. CDR3 length equals 10 residues. The CDR3 coding sequence is TGTGCCAGCAGTGACGTAGGCTACACCTTC. It is translated as CASSDVGYTF.

This sequence joins TRBV7-3 and TRBJ2-1, with TRBD2 matching 10 bases. The V and J ends lost 3 bases and 5 bases, in that order; junction bases with no gene match: 4. The germline CDR1 and CDR2 sequences are SGHTA and FQGTGA. The CDR3 totals 15 residues. The CDR3 here is CASSFLAGANNEQFF. DNA for the CDR3: TGTGCCAGCAGCTTCCTAGCGGGGGCCAACAATGAGCAGTTCTTC. Full variable domain (rest looked up from reference TRBV7-3 and TRBJ2-1): GAGVSQTPSNKVTEKGKYVELRCDPISGHTALYWYRQSLGQGPEFLIYFQGTGAADDSGLPNDRFFAVRPEGSVSTLKIQRTERGDSAVYLCASSFLAGANNEQFFGPGTRLTVL.

This clone was seen more than once but under ten times. The rearrangement joins TRBV15 to TRBJ1-5; D unresolved. The V gene lost 1 base and the J gene lost 9 bases, with 4 bases spanning the gap. Per the germline V gene, CDR1 is LNHNV and CDR2 is YYDKDF (reference sequence). The CDR3 is 11 residues long. The CDR3 nucleotides are TGTGCCACCAGCAGAGCAGTGCCCCAGCATTTT. Translated, it gives CATSRAVPQHF.

In its sample, this clone was seen once. V is TRBV5-4 and J is TRBJ2-7; the match to TRBD2 covers 7 bases. V shed 4 bases and J 3 bases; nucleotides not matched to a gene: 19. Germline V gene data show CDR1 as SGHNT and CDR2 as YYREEE (reference sequence). The CDR3 runs 18 residues. The CDR3 nucleotides read TGTGCCAGCAGCAAGTCCCCTAGTTCGGGGGGACGCTACTACGAGCAGTACTTC. Its translation is CASSKSPSSGGRYYEQYF.

This clone was seen only a few times. The genes are TRBV5-1 and TRBJ2-2; a possible D gene is TRBD1 (5 bases). The CDR3 runs 14 residues. V was clipped by 2 bases and J by 5 bases, with 10 bases between them. The germline CDR1 and CDR2 sequences are SGHRS and YFSETQ. CDR3 in DNA: TGCGCCAGCAGCTTTTCCCAGGGTACCGGGGAGCTGTTTTTT. Residues: CASSFSQGTGELFF.

This clone came up many times. The chain couples TRBV11-3 to TRBJ2-3, with 11 bases that match TRBD2. V shed 3 bases, J shed 5 bases, and the junction held 1 base outside the gene matches. The CDR3 totals 14 residues. Germline assignment: CDR1 SGHNT and CDR2 YENEEA. The CDR3 bases are TGTGCCAGCAGCTTTACTAGCGGGGGAGATACGCAGTATTTT. It yields the protein CASSFTSGGDTQYF.

This clone came up a few times. The V call is TRBV4-2, the J call TRBJ2-5; TRBD1 is a possible D gene (5 bases). Germline V gives CDR1 LGHNA, CDR2 YNFKEQ. CDR3 length: 21 residues. V dropped 0 bases and J dropped 3 bases, with 29 bases sitting between them. The CDR3 protein is CASSQDSRTYLPPTVKETQYF. The CDR3 bases are TGTGCCAGCAGCCAAGATTCCCGAACGTATTTGCCGCCGACAGTAAAAGAGACCCAGTACTTC.

This clone was seen only a few times. V usage is TRBV2 and J usage is TRBJ2-7, with D possibly TRBD2 on 6 matching bases. This CDR3 has 12 residues. Germline CDR1 SNHLY, CDR2 FYNNEI. V was trimmed by 11 bases and J by 1 base, leaving 12 bases between them. Here the CDR3 reads CAGSGLSYEQYF. CDR3 coding DNA: TGTGCCGGCTCAGGACTATCCTACGAGCAGTACTTC.

The chain carries TRBV30 and TRBJ1-2, with no clear D. CDR1 and CDR2 (germline): GTSNPN, SVGIG (reference sequence). Trimming removed 3 bases at V and 8 bases at J, with 10 bases between. The CDR3 contains 11 residues. This chain's CDR3 is CAWSRVRGYTF. The CDR3 coding sequence is TGTGCCTGGAGCCGAGTCCGGGGCTACACCTTC.